This T cell receptor beta chain was identified in a study of technical replicates of blood from a few donors. Profiling relied on immunoSEQ multiplex PCR, and the TCRdb table lists in-frame clones only, not all of them. The profile shows about 88,000 clones, 95% of them singletons. The V segment lost 4 bases and the J segment 1 base; nucleotides outside the gene matches: 4. The length of the CDR3 is 14 residues. The clonotype originates from a human donor in good health. The specimen sequenced was T cells isolated from PBMCs. The chain couples TRBV23-1 to TRBJ2-7, with 7 bases identical to TRBD1. TRBV23-1 is an open reading frame, and its role is uncertain. CDR3 in amino acids: CASSRPRGSYEQYF. The CDR3 DNA follows: TGCGCCAGCAGTCGTCCCAGGGGGTCCTACGAGCAGTACTTC.